The source of this TCR beta chain is a study of blood T cell repertoires in COVID-19. Repertoires were generated with immunoSEQ multiplex PCR, while TCRdb's copy carries only in-frame clones and drops some. The table includes under 300,000 clones, about nine tenths detected once. Material for sequencing was PBMCs or T cells enriched from blood (not recorded which). This sequence originates from a woman in her 40s who had recovered from COVID-19.

This chain's CDR3 is CASSSDYQPQHF. CDR3 in DNA: TGTGCCAGCAGCTCCGACTATCAGCCCCAGCATTTT. This rearrangement joins TRBV7-9 to TRBJ1-5, with D uncertain. The V and J ends lost 4 bases and 5 bases respectively, with 6 bases between them. The CDR3 has 12 residues. Looked up from germline, CDR1 is SEHNR and CDR2 is FQNEAQ (reference sequence).